Below are 12 T cell receptor beta chains sequenced from a single sample in a study of T cells in Graves' hyperthyroidism and ophthalmopathy. RNA transcripts gave rise to amplified TCR beta CDR3 regions. The HTBI set primed first-round TCR CDR3 RT-PCR. TCRdb re-called the multiplex PCR reads through MiXCR, storing one row per CDR3 protein. The data hold hundreds of thousands of distinct CDR3 sequences, with approximately 15% observed a single time. The sequenced material came from blood. These receptors originate from a woman between 35 and 50 years old with Graves' ophthalmopathy.

This clonotype was observed at least ten times. This rearrangement joins TRBV2 to TRBJ2-2; the D call may be TRBD1 or TRBD2 (5 bases each). V shed 4 bases and J shed 0 bases, with 9 bases lying between them. The V gene's germline CDR1 is SNHLY and CDR2 FYNNEI. The CDR3 spans 15 residues. CDR3 residues: CASSGGYTNTGELFF. Here the CDR3 DNA reads TGTGCCAGCAGTGGGGGGTATACGAACACCGGGGAGCTGTTTTTT.

The sample holds many counts of this clonotype. The rearrangement joins TRBV12-3 or TRBV12-4 to TRBJ2-2; D unclear. CDR3 length: 13 residues. The V gene lost 4 bases and the J gene lost 1 base, with 4 bases spanning the gap. CDR3 in amino acids: CASSSVNTGELFF. The CDR3 DNA reads TGTGCCAGCAGTTCCGTGAACACCGGGGAGCTGTTTTTT.

This clonotype has ten or more counts. The chain combines TRBV6-5 with TRBJ1-1; 7 positions agree with TRBD1. From germline, CDR1 is MNHEY and CDR2 SVGAGI. The CDR3 runs 14 residues. V lost 0 bases, J lost 8 bases, and 6 bases stayed unmatched. CDR3 sequence (DNA): TGTGCCAGCAGTTACTCGACAGGGACATCGGAAGCTTTCTTT. It is translated as CASSYSTGTSEAFF.

This clonotype was seen at least ten times. This chain connects TRBV14 to TRBJ2-7; possible D gene TRBD1, 6 bases. CDR1 is SGHDN and CDR2 is FVKESK in the germline V gene. The CDR3 is made up of 13 amino acids. The V end lost 6 bases, the J end lost 3 bases, and 12 bases lay between the germline ends. CDR3 loop: CASRTGGSYEQYF. The DNA of the CDR3 is TGTGCCAGCAGGACTGGGGGCAGCTACGAGCAGTACTTC.

This chain joins TRBV12-5 and TRBJ2-2, with 7 bases fitting TRBD1. The germline CDR1 and CDR2 sequences are LGHNT and FRNRAP. The CDR3 consists of 14 residues. V was pared by 5 bases and J by 3 bases, with 3 bases of the junction left unmatched. This CDR3 is CASGPGTDTGELFF. The DNA for the CDR3 is TGTGCTAGTGGTCCGGGGACAGACACCGGGGAGCTGTTTTTT.

The chain uses TRBV3-1 and TRBJ1-3; possible D gene TRBD1, 5 bases. Germline V CDR1 and CDR2: LGHDT, YNNKEL (reference sequence). V gave up 6 bases and J gave up 6 bases, with 15 bases separating them. CDR3 length equals 14 residues. CDR3 bases: TGTGCCAGCAGTCGGGACCAGCGGGTAAACACCATATATTTT. Translation: CASSRDQRVNTIYF.

This clonotype was seen at least ten times. The J gene is TRBJ2-4, the V gene TRBV6-1, with 8 nucleotides matching TRBD1. V was clipped by 0 bases and J by 8 bases; unmatched bases: 9. The CDR3 length is 16 residues. Germline lookup yields CDR1 MNHNS and CDR2 SASEGT. The CDR3 sequence: CASSEATGQVVYIQYF. CDR3 coding DNA: TGTGCCAGCAGTGAAGCCACGGGACAGGTGGTGTACATTCAGTACTTC.

The J gene is TRBJ2-4, the V gene TRBV19; D may be TRBD2 (5 bases). The CDR3 covers 15 residues. Germline CDR1 and CDR2: LNHDA and SQIVND (reference sequence). V shed 3 bases and J shed 0 bases, with 9 bases lying between them. The CDR3 protein is CASSIDRGAKNIQYF. In DNA form, the CDR3 reads TGTGCCAGTAGTATTGATCGGGGAGCCAAAAACATTCAGTACTTC.

Only a few counts were recorded for this clonotype. The chain uses TRBV6-5 and TRBJ2-5; 10 nucleotides align to TRBD1. The CDR3 spans 16 residues. V shed 0 bases, J shed 1 base, and the junction held 2 bases outside the gene matches. The germline gives CDR1 MNHEY, CDR2 SVGAGI. CDR3 region: CASSYSWDRGQETQYF. The CDR3 DNA follows: TGTGCCAGCAGTTACTCGTGGGACAGGGGCCAAGAGACCCAGTACTTC.

A few counts support this clonotype. The rearrangement links TRBV6-4 to TRBJ1-3, with a possible D match to TRBD1 (5 bases). The V and J ends lost 4 bases and 4 bases respectively, with 11 bases between them. This CDR3 is built from 14 residues. Germline V gene data show CDR1 as MRHNA and CDR2 as SNTAGT. In DNA, the CDR3 is TGTGCCAGCAGTGTTCATAGGGGAGGAAACACCATATATTTT. This sequence encodes CASSVHRGGNTIYF.

This clonotype was counted a single time. The genes are TRBV28 and TRBJ2-2; a possible D gene is TRBD2 (7 bases). Trimming left V 8 bases short and J 3 bases short, with 13 bases between. The CDR3 has 14 residues. Germline V gives CDR1 MDHEN, CDR2 SYDVKM. The CDR3 loop reads CASGGGPDTGELFF. The CDR3 nucleotides are TGTGCCAGCGGCGGGGGCCCGGACACCGGGGAGCTGTTTTTT.

This clonotype was observed many times. The chain is built from TRBV6-1 and TRBJ1-1, with a possible D match to TRBD1 (5 bases). V lost 4 bases to trimming and J lost 7 bases, with 16 bases between them. The germline gives CDR1 MNHNS, CDR2 SASEGT. There are 14 residues in the CDR3. DNA for the CDR3: TGTGCCAGCAGTGCAGACCCTTACCAGGGTGAAGCTTTCTTT. As protein: CASSADPYQGEAFF.